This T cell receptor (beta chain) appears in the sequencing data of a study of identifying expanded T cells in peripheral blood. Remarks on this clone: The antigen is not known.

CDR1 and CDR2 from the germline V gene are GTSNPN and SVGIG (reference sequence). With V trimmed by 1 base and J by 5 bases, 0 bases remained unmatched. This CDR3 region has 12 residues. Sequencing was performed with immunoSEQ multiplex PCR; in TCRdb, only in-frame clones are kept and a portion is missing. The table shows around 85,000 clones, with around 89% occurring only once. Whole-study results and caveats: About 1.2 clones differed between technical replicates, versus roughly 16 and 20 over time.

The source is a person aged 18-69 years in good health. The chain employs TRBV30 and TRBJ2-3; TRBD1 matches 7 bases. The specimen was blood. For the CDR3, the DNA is TGTGCCTGGAGTGCAGGGGGAGATACGCAGTATTTT. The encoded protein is CAWSAGGDTQYF.